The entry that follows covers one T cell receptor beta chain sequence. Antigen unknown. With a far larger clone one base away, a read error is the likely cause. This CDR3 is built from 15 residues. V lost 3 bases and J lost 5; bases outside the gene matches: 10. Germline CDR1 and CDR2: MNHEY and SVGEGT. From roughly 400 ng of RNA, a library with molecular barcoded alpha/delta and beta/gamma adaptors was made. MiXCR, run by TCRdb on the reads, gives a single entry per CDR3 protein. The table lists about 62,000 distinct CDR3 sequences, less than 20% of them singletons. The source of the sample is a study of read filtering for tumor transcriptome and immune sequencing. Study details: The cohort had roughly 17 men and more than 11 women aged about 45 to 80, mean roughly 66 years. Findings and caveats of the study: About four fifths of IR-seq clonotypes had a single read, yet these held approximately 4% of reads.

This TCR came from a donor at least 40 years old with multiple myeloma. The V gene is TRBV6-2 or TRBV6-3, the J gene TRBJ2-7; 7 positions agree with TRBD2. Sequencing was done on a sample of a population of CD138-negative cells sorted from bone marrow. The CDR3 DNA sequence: TGTGCCAGCAGTTATAGTCTAGCGGATCTCCACGAGCAGTACTTC. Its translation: CASSYSLADLHEQYF.